The 26 T cell receptor beta chains given below trace back to one sample, sequenced in a study of identical twins. Via MiXCR, TCRdb re-called the 5' RACE reads, giving one row per CDR3 protein. The sample shows some 1,700,000 distinct CDR3 sequences, roughly a third of them seen only once. Sequenced material: cord blood. The source of these receptors is a newborn girl in good health.

This clonotype showed up just a few times. This rearrangement joins TRBV10-3 to TRBJ1-1, with D unclear. Trimming removed 0 bases at V and 2 bases at J, with 7 bases between. Germline V gene sequence: CDR1 ENHRY, CDR2 SYGVKD. This CDR3 region has 14 residues. The CDR3: CAISESMVNTEAFF. For the CDR3, the DNA is TGTGCCATCAGTGAGTCGATGGTTAACACTGAAGCTTTCTTT.

The gene calls are TRBV20-1 and TRBJ1-1, with 8 bases identical to TRBD1. The CDR3 loop spans 15 amino acids. Germline values: CDR1 DFQATT, CDR2 SNEGSKA (reference sequence). The J segment lost 1 base and the V segment lost 0 bases, leaving 4 bases of the junction unmatched. CDR3 in amino acids: CSARDPDRANTEAFF. The CDR3 DNA follows: TGCAGTGCTAGAGATCCGGACAGGGCGAACACTGAAGCTTTCTTT.

V usage is TRBV7-2 and J usage is TRBJ2-5; D is tentatively TRBD1 or TRBD2 (5 bases each). The germline gives CDR1 SGHTA, CDR2 FQGNSA. V lost 5 bases and J lost 7, with 23 bases in between. The CDR3 loop spans 16 amino acids. DNA of the CDR3: TGTGCCAGCAGCGATGAACTAGTCGGGGCTAAAGGGACCCAGTACTTC. It yields the protein CASSDELVGAKGTQYF. The entire variable domain, with the rest obtained from reference TRBV7-2 and TRBJ2-5, is as follows: GAGVSQSPSNKVTEKGKDVELRCDPISGHTALYWYRQSLGQGLEFLIYFQGNSAPDKSGLPSDRFSAERTGGSVSTLTIQRTQQEDSAVYLCASSDELVGAKGTQYFGPGTRLLVL.

In its sample, this clonotype was seen a few times. The gene calls are TRBV11-1 and TRBJ2-5; 8 bases line up with TRBD2. Trimming took 3 bases from V and 2 from J; bases not matched to a gene: 11. The V gene's germline CDR1 is SGHAT and CDR2 FQDESV (reference sequence). CDR3 length: 17 amino acids. CDR3 bases: TGTGCCAGCAGCTTTTCTGGGTTCGTAGCGGGGCAAGAGACCCAGTACTTC. Translation: CASSFSGFVAGQETQYF. Based on the CDR3 plus reference TRBV11-1 and TRBJ2-5, the full variable domain is EAEVAQSPRYKITEKSQAVAFWCDPISGHATLYWYRQILGQGPELLVQFQDESVVDDSQLPKDRFSAERLKGVDSTLKIQPAELGDSAMYLCASSFSGFVAGQETQYFGPGTRLLVL.

This clonotype appeared many times. V gene TRBV10-3 combines with J gene TRBJ1-2, with TRBD1 matching over 7 bases. V gave up 0 bases and J gave up 3 bases; unmatched junction bases: 4. Germline V lookup: CDR1 ENHRY, CDR2 SYGVKD. The CDR3 extends over 15 amino acids. The CDR3 sequence: CAISESTGQHYGYTF. The CDR3 region has the DNA TGTGCCATCAGTGAGTCGACGGGACAGCACTATGGCTACACCTTC.

The chain employs TRBV12-5 and TRBJ2-5; D not resolved. The DNA end is a closer match to TRBJ2-7, so the J assignment may be wrong. The CDR3 is 15 amino acids. CDR1 LGHNT and CDR2 FRNRAP come from the germline V gene. CDR3 sequence: CASGNPMATPTEQYF. The CDR3 DNA reads as TGTGCTAGTGGGAACCCTATGGCAACCCCGACCGAGCAGTACTTC.

V is TRBV14 and J is TRBJ2-1; D might be TRBD1 (5 bases). The CDR3 is made up of 13 amino acids. Germline V gene sequence: CDR1 SGHDN, CDR2 FVKESK. V dropped 3 bases and J dropped 9 bases, with 12 bases sitting between them. CDR3 residues: CASSHPREAEQFF. CDR3 in DNA: TGTGCCAGCAGCCACCCCAGGGAAGCTGAGCAGTTCTTC.

V is TRBV24-1 and J is TRBJ2-7; D perhaps matches TRBD2 (6 bases). Trimming took 5 bases from V and 2 from J, leaving 9 bases between them. This CDR3 contains 13 residues. Germline V gene lookup returns CDR1 KGHDR and CDR2 SFDVKD. CDR3 bases: TGTGCCACCAGTGTTCCGGGGGCCTACGAGCAGTACTTC. Translation gives CATSVPGAYEQYF.

Many counts were recorded for this clonotype. V gene TRBV12-3 or TRBV12-4 combines with J gene TRBJ2-5; TRBD2 might be the D (5 bases). Trimming shortened V by 3 bases and J by 3 bases, and 8 bases separated the two germline ends. This CDR3 has 13 residues. For the CDR3, the DNA is TGTGCCAGCAGTTTGGGAGAGGAAGAGACCCAGTACTTC. Protein: CASSLGEEETQYF.

This clonotype turned up a few times. The CDR3 bases are TGTGCCAGCAGTTTTCCGGGACAGAGGGCCTACGAGCAGTACTTC. As protein: CASSFPGQRAYEQYF. V is TRBV28 and J is TRBJ2-7; TRBD1 matches 7 bases. Germline lookup yields CDR1 MDHEN and CDR2 SYDVKM. This CDR3 has 15 residues. The trim removed 3 bases at V and 2 bases at J, leaving 7 bases unmatched.

The sample holds many counts of this clonotype. The chain links TRBV7-9 to TRBJ1-2; perhaps TRBD1 as D (5 bases). This CDR3 has 13 residues. Looked up from germline, CDR1 is SEHNR and CDR2 is FQNEAQ (reference sequence). V dropped 3 bases and J dropped 4 bases, with 9 bases sitting between them. The CDR3 DNA is TGTGCCAGCAGCTTGGCAGGGAGCTATGGCTACACCTTC. This encodes CASSLAGSYGYTF.

This clonotype was observed a handful of times. V is TRBV10-3 and J is TRBJ2-7, with 14 bases fitting TRBD2. There are 13 residues in the CDR3. With 10 bases clipped from V and 9 bases from J, the junction kept 8 bases outside the gene matches. Germline assignment: CDR1 ENHRY and CDR2 SYGVKD. The CDR3 DNA reads TGTGCCACTGGGACTAGCGGGGGAGGTCGGCAGTACTTC. This sequence encodes CATGTSGGGRQYF.

The chain carries TRBV12-3 or TRBV12-4 and TRBJ2-4; D is perhaps TRBD2 (6 bases). The DNA matches TRBJ2-7 better at its end, which makes the J call doubtful. The CDR3 has 14 residues. For the CDR3, the DNA is TGTGCCAGCAGTCGTCGCGGGAAAGGCTACGAGCAGTACTTC. Encoded protein: CASSRRGKGYEQYF.

The table lists this clonotype with a few counts. The chain uses TRBV9 and TRBJ2-3; TRBD1 matches 9 bases. The CDR3 sequence is 15 residues long. Trimming at V came to 0 bases and at J to 5 bases, leaving 4 bases not matched to a gene. CDR1 is SGDLS and CDR2 is YYNGEE in the germline V gene. The DNA for the CDR3 is TGTGCCAGCAGCGTAGGGGTGACAGGGGGAGATACGCAGTATTTT. Its protein product is CASSVGVTGGDTQYF.

This clonotype was detected only a few times. The chain joins TRBV28 to TRBJ1-6; D is perhaps TRBD1 (5 bases). The CDR3 is 18 amino acids. Trimming took off 4 bases at V and 0 bases at J, with 16 bases between the two ends. Looked up from germline, CDR1 is MDHEN and CDR2 is SYDVKM. The CDR3 region is CASSWGLTRSSYNSPLHF. The CDR3 region has the DNA TGTGCCAGCAGTTGGGGACTCACCAGGAGCTCCTATAATTCACCCCTCCACTTT.

In its sample, this clonotype was seen a few times. The chain joins TRBV29-1 to TRBJ2-1; perhaps D is TRBD1 or TRBD2 (5 bases each). The V gene's germline CDR1 is SQVTM and CDR2 ANQGSEA. With 0 bases removed from V and 1 base from J, the gap between germline ends came to 13 bases. There are 16 residues in the CDR3. The CDR3 loop is CSVEDLGPTSYNEQFF. The CDR3 nucleotides are TGCAGCGTTGAAGATCTGGGACCGACTTCCTACAATGAGCAGTTCTTC.

The sample holds many counts of this clonotype. The chain joins TRBV12-3 or TRBV12-4 to TRBJ2-3; TRBD2 is a possible D gene (5 bases). The CDR3 is 14 residues long. Trimming removed 4 bases from V and 2 bases from J, with 10 bases in between. CDR3 residues: CASSWSSPTDTQYF. The CDR3 coding sequence is TGTGCCAGCAGTTGGTCTAGCCCCACAGATACGCAGTATTTT.

This clonotype was seen a handful of times. The chain couples TRBV20-1 to TRBJ2-7; tentatively, D is TRBD1 (6 bases). The V and J ends lost 0 bases and 5 bases respectively, with 26 bases between them. Germline V CDR1 and CDR2: DFQATT, SNEGSKA (reference sequence). The CDR3 totals 18 residues. This CDR3 is CSARDRFYRDILKDEQYF. CDR3 coding DNA: TGCAGTGCTAGAGATCGGTTCTACCGGGACATTTTAAAGGACGAGCAGTACTTC.

The chain joins TRBV7-2 to TRBJ2-5; TRBD2 agrees at 12 bases. V was pared by 2 bases and J by 11 bases, with 0 bases of the junction left unmatched. CDR1 and CDR2 (germline): SGHTA, FQGNSA. The CDR3 covers 12 residues. CDR3 region: CASSLLAGGQYF. The DNA of the CDR3 is TGTGCCAGCAGCTTACTAGCGGGGGGGCAGTACTTC.

This clonotype has more than one count but fewer than ten. The chain links TRBV6-5 to TRBJ1-4, with D perhaps TRBD1 (6 bases). The V gene's germline CDR1 is MNHEY and CDR2 SVGAGI. The ends were cut back, 0 bases at V and 1 base at J, with 15 bases in the middle. The CDR3 sequence is 18 residues long. The CDR3 bases are TGTGCCAGCAGTTACTCCTCCCAACAACAGGGAACTAATGAAAAACTGTTTTTT. Protein product: CASSYSSQQQGTNEKLFF.

This clonotype was observed a few times. The chain has TRBV5-4 and TRBJ2-3, with 10 positions matching TRBD2. The CDR3 extends over 16 amino acids. The germline CDR1 and CDR2 sequences are SGHNT and YYREEE (reference sequence). The V gene end was trimmed by 4 bases and the J gene end by 1 base; junction bases not matched to a gene: 6. In DNA form, the CDR3 reads TGTGCCAGCAGCGAATACGGGACTAGCGGCACAGATACGCAGTATTTT. Translation gives CASSEYGTSGTDTQYF.

The chain has TRBV11-1 and TRBJ2-3; D possibly corresponds to TRBD1 (6 bases). In germline, CDR1 is SGHAT, CDR2 FQDESV (reference sequence). This CDR3 region has 14 residues. Trimming stripped 5 bases from V and 7 bases from J, with 16 bases between. CDR3 nucleotides: TGTGCCAGCAGCCCAGAGCAGGGGCTAAATACGCAGTATTTT. It encodes CASSPEQGLNTQYF.

This clonotype has just a few counts. The chain links TRBV7-2 to TRBJ2-1; 8 bases are a match to TRBD2. The V gene's germline CDR1 is SGHTA and CDR2 FQGNSA. The CDR3 consists of 16 residues. J gave up 7 bases and V 0 bases, and 8 bases lay outside the gene matches. The CDR3 is CASSLAGTRLRNEQFF. CDR3 sequence (DNA): TGTGCCAGCAGCTTAGCCGGGACTAGGTTGAGGAATGAGCAGTTCTTC.

V gene TRBV10-3 combines with J gene TRBJ2-7, with D perhaps TRBD1 or TRBD2 (5 bases each). Trimming left V 5 bases short and J 1 base short, with 12 bases between. The CDR3 totals 14 residues. Germline CDR1 is ENHRY and CDR2 is SYGVKD. As DNA, the CDR3 is TGTGCCATCAGTACCGGGACGGATTCCTACGAGCAGTACTTC. Amino acid sequence: CAISTGTDSYEQYF.

The rearrangement joins TRBV30 to TRBJ1-5, with D possibly being TRBD1 (6 bases). Trimming removed 2 bases at V and 0 bases at J, with 17 bases between. Looked up from germline, CDR1 is GTSNPN and CDR2 is SVGIG (reference sequence). The CDR3 runs to 17 residues. This chain's CDR3 is CAWSPGQRRDSNQPQHF. For the CDR3, the DNA is TGTGCCTGGAGTCCGGGACAACGAAGAGATAGCAATCAGCCCCAGCATTTT.

This clonotype was counted only a few times. The chain has TRBV20-1 and TRBJ2-1; D call uncertain. Trimming took 1 base from V and 0 from J, leaving 10 bases between them. CDR1 is DFQATT, CDR2 SNEGSKA, per germline (reference sequence). The CDR3 is made up of 15 amino acids. The CDR3 bases are TGCAGTGCTAGAGGGACGGTCCCCTCCTACAATGAGCAGTTCTTC. Its translation: CSARGTVPSYNEQFF.